The clone carrying this TCR beta chain was picked up one time. The antigen remains undetermined. These data are taken from a study of T cell repertoires in cytomegalovirus infection. Findings and limits, study-wide: In two of eight donors, the top clonotype was HLA-C-restricted CMV-specific.

The length of the CDR3 is 17 residues. Unmatched junction bases numbered 11, after V lost 5 bases and J lost 7 bases. Germline assignment: CDR1 SEHNR and CDR2 FQNEAQ (reference sequence). TCRdb reprocessed the reads via MiXCR and lists one record per CDR3 protein. Of hundreds of thousands of distinct CDR3 sequences listed, around a third are singletons. Sequencing was performed on cultured PBMCs, taken from culture after CMV antigen stimulation. The receptor was isolated from a human donor in good health (CMV status not recorded). Some clones in this sample may be carry-over from other donors' samples. The chain uses TRBV7-9 and TRBJ2-3, with 14 bases matching TRBD2. The CDR3 sequence is CASSPGAGTSGSYTQYF. The CDR3 nucleotides are TGTGCCAGCAGCCCCGGGGCTGGGACTAGCGGGAGTTATACGCAGTATTTT.